This TCR beta chain was captured in a study of cytomegalovirus exposure and HLA in healthy donors. Background on the study: Drawn from HLA-typed donors, approximately 86 million unique TCRs were held in an early data release.

PCR involved 60 Vbeta and 13 Jbeta primers. Profiled with immunoSEQ multiplex PCR; TCRdb holds only in-frame clones, not every one. This sample carries 250,000 to 350,000 clones, 86% of them seen once, and the ten largest clones take approximately 4.3%. Findings and caveats of the study: Per a later analysis, HLA-associated TCR beta chains showed more clonal expansion than other, equally common TCR beta chains. Rare TCR sequences dominated, though some public TCRs recurred in many donors. After further analysis at a later stage, 17,000 or so TCR beta sequences were associated with HLA alleles at 0.05 false discovery rate.

About this clone: Its cognate antigen is unknown.

J was trimmed by 5 bases and V by 3 bases; bases with no gene match: 4. CDR3 length: 15 amino acids. Germline V gives CDR1 MNHEY, CDR2 SMNVEV (reference sequence). The TCR comes from a middle-aged man in good health and CMV-seropositive. The chain uses TRBV27 and TRBJ2-2; TRBD1 aligns across 9 bases. Sequencing was carried out using PBMCs. The CDR3 DNA is TGTGCCAGCAGTTTGGGGACAGGGTATACCGGGGAGCTGTTTTTT. Translating it yields CASSLGTGYTGELFF.